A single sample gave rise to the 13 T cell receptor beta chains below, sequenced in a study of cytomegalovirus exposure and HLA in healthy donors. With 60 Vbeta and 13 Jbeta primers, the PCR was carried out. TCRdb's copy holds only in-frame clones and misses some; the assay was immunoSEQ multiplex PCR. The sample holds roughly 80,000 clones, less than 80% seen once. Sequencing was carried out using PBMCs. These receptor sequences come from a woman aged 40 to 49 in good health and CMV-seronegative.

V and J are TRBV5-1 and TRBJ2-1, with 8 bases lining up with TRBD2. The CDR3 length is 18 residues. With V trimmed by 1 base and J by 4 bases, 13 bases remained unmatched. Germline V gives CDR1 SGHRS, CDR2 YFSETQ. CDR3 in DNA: TGCGCCAGCAGCTTGAACGGGGGGGCGAGCCCTCGATACAATGAGCAGTTCTTC. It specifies CASSLNGGASPRYNEQFF.

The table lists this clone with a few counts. CDR3 in amino acids: CASSVTGVRTDTQYF. The CDR3 region has the DNA TGTGCCAGTAGTGTGACAGGGGTTCGGACAGATACGCAGTATTTT. This chain connects TRBV19 to TRBJ2-3, with 8 bases fitting TRBD1. Per germline, CDR1 LNHDA and CDR2 SQIVND (reference sequence). V lost 5 bases to trimming and J lost 3 bases; unmatched junction nucleotides: 7. This CDR3 is built from 15 residues.

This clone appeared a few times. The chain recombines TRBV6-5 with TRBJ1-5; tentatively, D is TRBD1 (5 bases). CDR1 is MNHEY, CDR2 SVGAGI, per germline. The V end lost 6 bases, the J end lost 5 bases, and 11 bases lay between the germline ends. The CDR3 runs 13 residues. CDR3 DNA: TGTGCCAGCAGGGCAGGGCTGTATCAGCCCCAGCATTTT. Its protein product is CASRAGLYQPQHF.

The CDR3 region is CASSAFGGAALEQYF. The CDR3 bases are TGTGCCAGCAGCGCTTTCGGGGGGGCCGCCCTCGAGCAGTACTTC. This chain links TRBV11-1 with TRBJ2-7; TRBD2 aligns across 8 bases. This CDR3 has 15 amino acids. V lost 5 bases to trimming and J lost 6 bases; unmatched junction nucleotides: 12. CDR1 and CDR2 from the germline V gene are SGHAT and FQDESV (reference sequence).

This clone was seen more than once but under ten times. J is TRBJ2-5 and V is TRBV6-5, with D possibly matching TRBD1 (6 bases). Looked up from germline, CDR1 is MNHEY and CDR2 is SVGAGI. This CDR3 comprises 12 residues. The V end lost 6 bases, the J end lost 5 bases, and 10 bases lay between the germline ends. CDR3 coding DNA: TGTGCCAGCAGCCCAGGGGCCGAGACCCAGTACTTC. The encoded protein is CASSPGAETQYF.

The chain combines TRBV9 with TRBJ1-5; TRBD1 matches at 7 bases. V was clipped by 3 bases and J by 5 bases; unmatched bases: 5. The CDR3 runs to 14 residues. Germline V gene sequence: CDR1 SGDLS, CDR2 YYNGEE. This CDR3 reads CASSEGARDQPQHF. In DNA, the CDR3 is TGTGCCAGCAGCGAGGGGGCTCGGGATCAGCCCCAGCATTTT.

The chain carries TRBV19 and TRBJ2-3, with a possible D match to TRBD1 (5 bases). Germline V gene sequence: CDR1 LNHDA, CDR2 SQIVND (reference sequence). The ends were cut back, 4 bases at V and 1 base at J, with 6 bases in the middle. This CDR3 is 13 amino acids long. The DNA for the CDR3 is TGTGCCAGTAGTACACAGGGCACAGATACGCAGTATTTT. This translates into CASSTQGTDTQYF.

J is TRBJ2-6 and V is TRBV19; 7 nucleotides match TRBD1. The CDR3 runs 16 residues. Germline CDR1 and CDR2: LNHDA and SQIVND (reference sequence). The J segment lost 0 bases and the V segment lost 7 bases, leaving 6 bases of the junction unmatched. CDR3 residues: CASTQNRGSGANVLTF. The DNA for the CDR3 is TGTGCCAGTACCCAAAACAGGGGCTCTGGGGCCAACGTCCTGACTTTC.

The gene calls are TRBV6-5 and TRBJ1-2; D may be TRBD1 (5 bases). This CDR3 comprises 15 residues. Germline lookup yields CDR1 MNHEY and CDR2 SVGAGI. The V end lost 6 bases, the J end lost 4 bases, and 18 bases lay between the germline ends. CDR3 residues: CASRRDSRRGYGYTF. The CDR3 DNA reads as TGTGCCAGCAGACGGGACTCCCGGCGAGGCTATGGCTACACCTTC.

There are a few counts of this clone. CDR3 DNA: TGTGCCAGCAGCGCCTTTGGGGGGGATACGCAGTATTTT. Translating gives CASSAFGGDTQYF. V gene TRBV7-3 combines with J gene TRBJ2-3; perhaps TRBD2 as D (6 bases). The germline V gene encodes CDR1 SGHTA and CDR2 FQGTGA. V was cut by 5 bases and J by 6 bases, with 12 bases left in between. CDR3 length equals 13 residues. Supplemented by reference TRBV7-3 and TRBJ2-3, the full variable domain reads GAGVSQTPSNKVTEKGKYVELRCDPISGHTALYWYRQSLGQGPEFLIYFQGTGAADDSGLPNDRFFAVRPEGSVSTLKIQRTERGDSAVYLCASSAFGGDTQYFGPGTRLTVL.

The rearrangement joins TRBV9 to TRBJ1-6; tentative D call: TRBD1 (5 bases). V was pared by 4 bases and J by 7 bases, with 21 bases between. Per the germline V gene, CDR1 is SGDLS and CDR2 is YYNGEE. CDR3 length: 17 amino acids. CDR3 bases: TGTGCCAGCAGCCCAAAGGACACCTGGGCAAGGAATTCACCCCTCCACTTT. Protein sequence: CASSPKDTWARNSPLHF.

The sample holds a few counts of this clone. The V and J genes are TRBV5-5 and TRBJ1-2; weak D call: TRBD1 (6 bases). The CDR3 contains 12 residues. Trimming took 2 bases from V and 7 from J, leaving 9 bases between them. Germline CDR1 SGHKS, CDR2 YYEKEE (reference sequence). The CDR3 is CASSLGDIGYTF. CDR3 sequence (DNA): TGTGCCAGCAGCTTAGGGGACATTGGCTACACCTTC.

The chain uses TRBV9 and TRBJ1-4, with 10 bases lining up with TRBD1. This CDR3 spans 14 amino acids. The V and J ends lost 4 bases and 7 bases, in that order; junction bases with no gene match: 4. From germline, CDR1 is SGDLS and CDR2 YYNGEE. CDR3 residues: CASSLDRGGEKLFF. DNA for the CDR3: TGTGCCAGCAGCCTGGACAGGGGGGGTGAAAAACTGTTTTTT. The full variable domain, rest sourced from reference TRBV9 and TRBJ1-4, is DSGVTQTPKHLITATGQRVTLRCSPRSGDLSVYWYQQSLDQGLQFLIQYYNGEERAKGNILERFSAQQFPDLHSELNLSSLELGDSALYFCASSLDRGGEKLFFGSGTQLSVL.